These T cell receptor beta chains were read from a single sample in a study of shared clonotypes between healthy human individuals. Using immunoSEQ multiplex PCR, the repertoire was profiled, and TCRdb retains in-frame clones only, with some absent. The repertoire holds about 580,000 clones, with 98% as singletons. Sample: naive CD8+ T cells sorted from blood. All receptors come from a man in his thirties or forties in good health. Each CDR3 is given with its conserved first and last residue. D genes are given only for firm matches. Clone size is given for some rows only: seen once, a few or many times, or a class if the clone is expanded.

>TRBV29-1|TRBJ2-7|-|TRBD2
CSVARGAGGNYEQYF
TGCAGCGTGGCCCGAGGGGCGGGAGGGAACTACGAGCAGTACTTC
>TRBV7-9|TRBJ2-3|-|TRBD1
CASSTERRTGEVDTQYF
TGTGCCAGCAGCACAGAGAGAAGGACAGGGGAGGTAGATACGCAGTATTTT
>TRBV4-1|TRBJ2-7|-|TRBD1
CASSEIPGTDFYEQYF
TGCGCCAGCAGCGAAATACCCGGGACAGACTTCTACGAGCAGTACTTC
>TRBV27|TRBJ2-6|-|-
CASTLRRDKGPGANVLTF
TGTGCCAGCACCCTACGGCGGGACAAGGGGCCTGGGGCCAACGTCCTGACTTTC
>TRBV6-6|TRBJ2-1|-|-
CASSLDGPAYNDQFF
TGTGCCAGCAGCTTAGACGGACCCGCTTACAATGATCAGTTCTTC
>TRBV7-9|TRBJ2-1|-|-
CASSPPTQSPYNEQFF
TGTGCCAGCAGCCCGCCGACCCAAAGCCCCTACAATGAGCAGTTCTTC
>TRBV5-1|TRBJ1-4|-|TRBD1
CASSSGQEATNEKLFF
TGCGCCAGCAGCTCCGGACAGGAGGCAACTAATGAAAAACTGTTTTTT
>TRBV27|TRBJ1-1|-|-
CASIGGGAFAEAFF
TGTGCCAGCATCGGCGGCGGCGCGTTCGCTGAAGCTTTCTTT
>TRBV4-3|TRBJ2-7|-|-
CASSQDSQGIGEQYF
TGCGCCAGCAGCCAAGATAGTCAAGGGATTGGCGAGCAGTACTTC
>TRBV7-8|TRBJ2-3|-|-
CASSSTPPGHATDTQYF
TGTGCCAGCAGCTCCACCCCCCCGGGACATGCCACAGATACGCAGTATTTT
>TRBV7-9|TRBJ1-5|-|TRBD1
CASSSGTGGGQPQHF
TGTGCCAGCAGCTCGGGGACAGGGGGTGGTCAGCCCCAGCATTTT
>TRBV6-5|TRBJ1-1|-|-
CASSLLGGRGTEAFF
TGTGCCAGCAGTCTCCTCGGGGGGCGGGGCACTGAAGCTTTCTTT
>TRBV6-5|TRBJ2-5|once|TRBD2
CASSYREGIEETQYF
TGTGCCAGCAGTTACCGGGAGGGCATAGAGGAGACCCAGTACTTC
>TRBV6-5|TRBJ2-1|once|-
CASSYGSGVPYNEQFF
TGTGCCAGCAGTTACGGGTCGGGAGTTCCCTACAATGAGCAGTTCTTC
>TRBV7-9|TRBJ2-1|-|TRBD1
CASSLAEGQGAYEQFF
TGTGCCAGCAGCTTAGCCGAAGGGCAGGGGGCCTATGAGCAGTTCTTC
>TRBV9|TRBJ2-5|-|-
CASSVGGLETQYF
TGTGCCAGCAGCGTAGGGGGGCTTGAGACCCAGTACTTC
>TRBV7-8|TRBJ2-7|-|TRBD1
CASSLGLGQGAYEQYF
TGTGCCAGCAGCTTGGGACTGGGACAGGGGGCCTACGAGCAGTACTTC
>TRBV6-5|TRBJ1-2|-|TRBD1
CASSSPTGQRNYGYTF
TGTGCCAGCAGTTCCCCCACGGGACAGAGAAACTATGGCTACACCTTC
>TRBV10-2|TRBJ2-1|-|TRBD2
CASSALAGSYNEQFF
TGCGCCAGCAGCGCACTAGCGGGCTCCTACAATGAGCAGTTCTTC
>TRBV10-3|TRBJ1-3|-|TRBD1
CAISDTSGTGVNSGNTIYF
TGTGCCATCAGTGACACTTCCGGGACAGGGGTAAACTCTGGAAACACCATATATTTT
>TRBV7-2|TRBJ2-1|-|TRBD1
CASSLVGDRGYNEQFF
TGTGCCAGCAGCTTAGTTGGGGACAGGGGCTACAATGAGCAGTTCTTC
>TRBV9|TRBJ2-3|-|-
CASSSWGTDTQYF
TGTGCCAGCAGCTCGTGGGGAACAGATACGCAGTATTTT
>TRBV10-3|TRBJ1-2|-|-
CAISDGGLNYGYTF
TGTGCCATCAGTGACGGGGGCCTCAACTATGGCTACACCTTC
>TRBV7-9|TRBJ2-5|-|-
CASSTSGVWETQYF
TGTGCCAGCAGCACCTCAGGGGTTTGGGAGACCCAGTACTTC
>TRBV27|TRBJ2-7|-|TRBD1
CASSPEGTVYEQYF
TGTGCCAGCAGTCCCGAAGGGACAGTGTACGAGCAGTACTTC
>TRBV10-3|TRBJ2-2|-|-
CAAATGTGGPGELFF
TGTGCCGCAGCTACCGGGACCGGGGGGCCCGGGGAGCTGTTTTTT
>TRBV27|TRBJ2-7|-|TRBD2
CASSHYSGRGSYEQYF
TGTGCCAGCAGCCATTATAGCGGGCGGGGGTCCTACGAGCAGTACTTC
>TRBV28|TRBJ1-5|-|-
CASSFTYAYSNQPQHF
TGTGCCAGCAGCTTCACATACGCGTATAGCAATCAGCCCCAGCATTTT
>TRBV7-9|TRBJ2-5|once|-
CASSSDDPSETQYF
TGTGCCAGCAGCTCAGACGACCCTTCAGAGACCCAGTACTTC
>TRBV6-1|TRBJ2-7|-|-
CASSDTWTYEQYF
TGTGCCAGCAGTGATACGTGGACCTACGAGCAGTACTTC
>TRBV5-1|TRBJ2-7|-|TRBD1
CASSGDREVEQYF
TGCGCCAGCAGCGGGGACAGGGAGGTCGAGCAGTACTTC
>TRBV2|TRBJ1-5|-|-
CASSEKRGKSNQPQHF
TGTGCCAGCAGTGAAAAGAGGGGTAAAAGCAATCAGCCCCAGCATTTT
>TRBV7-9|TRBJ2-7|-|TRBD1
CASSLAGTDSFGEQYF
TGTGCCAGCAGCTTAGCTGGGACAGATTCTTTCGGCGAGCAGTACTTC
>TRBV5-1|TRBJ2-7|-|TRBD2
CASSGAGYSYEQYF
TGCGCCAGCAGCGGAGCGGGATACTCCTACGAGCAGTACTTC
>TRBV5-8|TRBJ2-7|-|-
CASSLYRTYEQYF
TGTGCCAGCAGCTTGTACAGAACCTACGAGCAGTACTTC
>TRBV7-2|TRBJ2-5|-|TRBD2
CASSLTSVRLAGVAETQYF
TGTGCCAGCAGCTTAACTTCAGTGCGGCTAGCGGGAGTCGCGGAGACCCAGTACTTC
>TRBV7-9|TRBJ2-1|-|-
CASSPPGQWGNEQFF
TGTGCCAGCAGCCCCCCTGGACAGTGGGGGAATGAGCAGTTCTTC
>TRBV9|TRBJ2-2|-|-
CASSVDDFANTGELFF
TGTGCCAGCAGCGTAGACGACTTCGCGAACACCGGGGAGCTGTTTTTT
>TRBV6-5|TRBJ2-5|-|-
CASNSQGPGAETQYF
TGTGCCAGCAACTCACAGGGTCCAGGGGCAGAGACCCAGTACTTC
>TRBV27|TRBJ2-7|-|-
CASSFNGIYEQYF
TGTGCCAGCAGTTTTAACGGGATCTACGAGCAGTACTTC
>TRBV13|TRBJ2-2|-|-
CASSRTLSNTGELFF
TGTGCCAGCAGCCGGACACTTTCGAACACCGGGGAGCTGTTTTTT
>TRBV14|TRBJ1-1|-|-
CASSQDLVGDTEAFF
TGTGCCAGCAGCCAAGATCTTGTGGGGGACACTGAAGCTTTCTTT
>TRBV5-5|TRBJ2-1|-|-
CASSYRWRDYNEQFF
TGTGCCAGCAGCTACCGCTGGCGGGATTACAATGAGCAGTTCTTC
>TRBV9|TRBJ1-4|once|TRBD1
CASSTPGTENEKLFF
TGTGCCAGCAGCACCCCCGGGACAGAGAATGAAAAACTGTTTTTT
>TRBV7-8|TRBJ2-7|-|TRBD1
CASSIPGQLGSEQYF
TGTGCCAGCAGCATCCCGGGACAGTTGGGGTCCGAGCAGTACTTC
>TRBV7-9|TRBJ2-7|-|-
CASSRQNSYEQYF
TGTGCCAGCAGCCGACAGAATTCCTACGAGCAGTACTTC
>TRBV4-1|TRBJ1-5|-|-
CASSQEGPSSNQPQHF
TGCGCCAGCAGCCAAGAGGGCCCGAGCAGCAATCAGCCCCAGCATTTT
>TRBV14|TRBJ2-7|-|-
CASSQPDSGEQYF
TGTGCCAGCAGCCAACCCGACAGTGGCGAGCAGTACTTC
>TRBV4-3|TRBJ2-7|-|-
CASSQWGGVYEQYF
TGCGCCAGCAGCCAATGGGGGGGCGTCTACGAGCAGTACTTC
>TRBV11-2|TRBJ2-7|few|-
CASSLGSYEQYF
TGTGCCAGCAGCTTGGGCAGCTACGAGCAGTACTTC
>TRBV28|TRBJ2-7|-|-
CASSLGRSYEQYF
TGTGCCAGCAGTTTGGGACGGAGCTACGAGCAGTACTTC
>TRBV29-1|TRBJ1-2|-|TRBD1
CSVRGTGVGYTF
TGCAGCGTGAGGGGGACAGGAGTGGGCTACACCTTC
>TRBV10-3|TRBJ2-2|-|TRBD2
CAIQRGAGVNTGELFF
TGTGCCATCCAGCGTGGGGCGGGAGTTAACACCGGGGAGCTGTTTTTT
>TRBV5-6|TRBJ1-4|-|-
CASSDVTRGDGLFF
TGTGCCAGCAGCGATGTCACCAGGGGCGACGGACTGTTTTTT
>TRBV4-1|TRBJ1-1|-|-
CASSQERVGTEAFF
TGCGCCAGCAGCCAAGAACGGGTAGGCACTGAAGCTTTCTTT
>TRBV5-6|TRBJ1-5|-|-
CASSLGSLQPQHF
TGTGCCAGCAGCTTAGGGTCCTTGCAGCCCCAGCATTTT
>TRBV5-6|TRBJ2-7|-|TRBD2
CASSFWRESDEQYF
TGTGCCAGCAGCTTTTGGCGGGAGAGCGACGAGCAGTACTTC
>TRBV19|TRBJ2-7|-|TRBD1
CASSSGTGDYEQYF
TGTGCCAGTAGCTCCGGGACAGGGGACTACGAGCAGTACTTC
>TRBV11-2|TRBJ2-7|-|-
CASSLDFRGEQYF
TGTGCCAGCAGCTTAGATTTCAGGGGCGAGCAGTACTTC